A single sample is the source of the 9 T cell receptor beta chains below, sequenced in a study of blood T cells in healthy people across ages. Next came a second PCR, run for about 6 to 12 cycles, which used a sample-barcoded 5' primer along with a J-beta primer mix. TCRdb reanalysed the 5' RACE reads using MiXCR and keeps one entry per CDR3 protein. The table has roughly 500,000 distinct CDR3 sequences, about 25% seen once. The same sample was also used in a study of T cells of mothers and their children.

Sequencing used blood. The receptors were sampled from a boy younger than 18 in good health.

V and J are TRBV5-5 and TRBJ2-1; D is undetermined. The J call may not be correct, given that the DNA end is closer to TRBJ2-5. Germline assignment: CDR1 SGHKS and CDR2 YYEKEE (reference sequence). The CDR3 consists of 12 residues. The CDR3 region has the DNA TGTGCCAGCAGCTTCCAGCAAGAGACCCAGTACTTC. Translating it yields CASSFQQETQYF.

The rearrangement joins TRBV12-3 or TRBV12-4 to TRBJ2-1, with D possibly matching TRBD2 (6 bases). This CDR3 is built from 16 residues. Trimming took 7 bases from V and 2 from J, leaving 18 bases between them. CDR3 coding DNA: TGTGCCAGCACCCGAGGGAACGGGAGCCCCTACAATGAGCAGTTCTTC. Translated, it gives CASTRGNGSPYNEQFF.

This clonotype has only a few counts. The genes are TRBV7-4 and TRBJ2-4, with D uncertain. Germline lookup yields CDR1 SGHVT and CDR2 SQSDAQ. Between the trimmed V and J ends, which lost 1 base and 0 bases, there was a span of 7 bases. The CDR3 extends over 15 amino acids. The DNA of the CDR3 is TGTGCCAGCAGCTTAGATTGCCTAGCCAAAAACATTCAGTACTTC. Its translation: CASSLDCLAKNIQYF.

The rearrangement uses TRBV20-1 and TRBJ1-5; D gene uncertain. Germline values: CDR1 DFQATT, CDR2 SNEGSKA (reference sequence). The CDR3 extends over 14 amino acids. Trimming removed 3 bases from V and 5 bases from J, with 14 bases in between. This chain's CDR3 is CSARAWGWDQPQHF. The CDR3 DNA reads as TGCAGTGCTAGGGCGTGGGGTTGGGATCAGCCCCAGCATTTT.

With regard to this clonotype: The conserved phenylalanine or tryptophan is not found at the CDR3 terminus, so this likely reflects a read error. The J gene is TRBJ2-2, the V gene TRBV12-3 or TRBV12-4, with TRBD1 identical over 7 bases. The CDR3 totals 13 residues. J was trimmed by 5 bases and V by 6 bases; bases with no gene match: 3. The CDR3 coding sequence is TGTGCCAGCAGCCCGACAGGGACCGGGGAGCTGTTTTCT. It codes for CASSPTGTGELFS.

The CDR3 DNA is TGCGCCAACGTCAACGAGCAGTACTTC. Its translation is CANVNEQYF. The chain links TRBV5-1 to TRBJ2-7; no definite D call. The CDR3 consists of 9 residues. The germline V gene has CDR1 SGHRS and CDR2 YFSETQ. V was clipped by 9 bases and J by 5 bases, with 6 bases between them.

The chain carries TRBV27 and TRBJ2-3; 11 bases are a match to TRBD2. The CDR3 runs to 17 residues. Germline-derived CDR1 and CDR2 are MNHEY and SMNVEV (reference sequence). V shed 9 bases, J shed 1 base, and the junction held 12 bases outside the gene matches. The CDR3 DNA follows: TGTGCCAGTGGCACTAGCGGGAGCGGGTGGGGCACAGATACGCAGTATTTT. Protein: CASGTSGSGWGTDTQYF.

The V gene is TRBV6-5, the J gene TRBJ2-5; TRBD2 matches at 16 bases. The CDR3 length is 19 residues. The germline CDR1 and CDR2 sequences are MNHEY and SVGAGI. After removal of 0 bases from V and 4 bases from J, the junction contained 8 bases not matched to a gene. The CDR3 DNA is TGTGCCAGCAGTTACTCGGGACCGGGACTAGCGGGAGGGCCAGAGACCCAGTACTTC. The encoded protein is CASSYSGPGLAGGPETQYF.

The table lists this clonotype with a few counts. V usage is TRBV28 and J usage is TRBJ2-7; D tentatively reads TRBD1 or TRBD2 (5 bases each). Germline lookup yields CDR1 MDHEN and CDR2 SYDVKM. There are 15 residues in the CDR3. Trimming shortened V by 5 bases and J by 0 bases, and 14 bases separated the two germline ends. The CDR3 DNA sequence: TGTGCCAGCAGTCCCTCCGGGACGGCCTCCTACGAGCAGTACTTC. It encodes CASSPSGTASYEQYF.